This is a list of T cell receptor beta chains from one sample in a study of T-cell reconstitution after alpha-beta-depleted transplantation in children. One entry per CDR3 protein results from TCRdb running MiXCR on the PCR reads. Of around 400,000 distinct CDR3 sequences listed, around 21% are singletons. Sequenced material: PBMCs from the stem cell graft donor, taken from the stem cell graft. The receptor source for this set is a human donor who donated a stem cell graft to a child with acute myeloid leukemia. Both conserved end residues are part of each CDR3. The D gene is left open where the match is weak. For some rows the clone size is stated as once, few or many, or as a class when expanded; others skip it.

cdr3_nt,cdr3_aa,clone_size,d_call,j_call,v_call
TGCAGCGCCTCTGACACCTACGAGCAGTACTTC,CSASDTYEQYF,.,.,TRBJ2-7,TRBV29-1
TGTGCCAGCAGCTTAGCGGCGGACAATGAGCAGTTCTTC,CASSLAADNEQFF,.,.,TRBJ2-1,TRBV7-6
TGCAGTGCTAGAGACCGTCTAGCGGGATACAATGAGCAGTTCTTC,CSARDRLAGYNEQFF,few,TRBD2,TRBJ2-1,TRBV20-1
TGTGCCAGCAGCCCTACCCAAAAGAGGCAGGGAAACACCATATATTTT,CASSPTQKRQGNTIYF,.,.,TRBJ1-3,TRBV25-1
TGCAGCGTTGACCCAGGGGGCGCGGGATGGGGCTACACCTTC,CSVDPGGAGWGYTF,few,TRBD1,TRBJ1-2,TRBV29-1
TGTGCCAGCAGCGTGACAGGGGGAGTCTACGAGCAGTACTTC,CASSVTGGVYEQYF,few,TRBD1,TRBJ2-7,TRBV9
TGTGCCAGCACCAAGGACGGGATTTCCGGGGAGCTGTTTTTT,CASTKDGISGELFF,.,.,TRBJ2-2,TRBV6-1
TGTGCCAGCAGCCAAGTAGCAGACAGACCCTACGAGCAGTACTTC,CASSQVADRPYEQYF,few,.,TRBJ2-7,TRBV4-2
TGTGCCAGCTTGGGCAGCTACAATGAGCAGTTCTTC,CASLGSYNEQFF,.,.,TRBJ2-1,TRBV28
TGTGCCAGCAGCTTGGGAGCGAATTACTACGAGCAGTACTTC,CASSLGANYYEQYF,few,.,TRBJ2-7,TRBV5-6
TGTGCCAGCAGCCTGGGGGGGACACGAGAGACCCAGTACTTC,CASSLGGTRETQYF,.,.,TRBJ2-5,TRBV11-2
TGTGCCAGCACCGCGACAGGACCCTTCACAGATACGCAGTATTTT,CASTATGPFTDTQYF,many,.,TRBJ2-3,TRBV12-3/TRBV12-4
TGTGCCAGCAGCTTGTGGGGAGTGAGGAATCAGCCCCAGCATTTT,CASSLWGVRNQPQHF,few,.,TRBJ1-5,TRBV5-6
TGTGCCAGCAGTTATACCCCGAATCAGCCCCAGCATTTT,CASSYTPNQPQHF,few,.,TRBJ1-5,TRBV12-3/TRBV12-4
TGTGCCAGCAGCTCCGGGACAGGGGGCAGAGATACGCAGTATTTT,CASSSGTGGRDTQYF,.,TRBD1,TRBJ2-3,TRBV7-9
TGCAGTGCTAGGGGGGGTAGCGGCACCGGGGAGCTGTTTTTT,CSARGGSGTGELFF,many,.,TRBJ2-2,TRBV20-1
TGTGCCACCAGCATAAGATCAGATACGCAGTATTTT,CATSIRSDTQYF,.,.,TRBJ2-3,TRBV24-1
TGTGCCAGCAGTTACTCTGGTATTGATTCACCCCTCCACTTT,CASSYSGIDSPLHF,.,.,TRBJ1-6,TRBV6-5
TGCAGTGCTAGAGATATTAGGGCTAGCGGACCCTACAATGAGCAGTTCTTC,CSARDIRASGPYNEQFF,many,TRBD2,TRBJ2-1,TRBV20-1
TGCAGCGTTGAAGAAGCGATGCCAGGGGAGCTGTTTTTT,CSVEEAMPGELFF,.,.,TRBJ2-2,TRBV29-1
TGTGCCAGCAGCTTAGGAGGGGCCGGGACAAGAGCTGTCAATGAGCAGTTCTTC,CASSLGGAGTRAVNEQFF,.,.,TRBJ2-1,TRBV7-8
TGTGCCAGCAGTTCCCAACGAGCGGGAGGGGGGCAGTTCTTC,CASSSQRAGGGQFF,few,TRBD2,TRBJ2-1,TRBV27
TGCAGTGCTAGTGGCCCCCTGGGAGGGACTTCCTACGAGCAGTACTTC,CSASGPLGGTSYEQYF,many,TRBD2,TRBJ2-7,TRBV20-1
TGCAGCGCCGTACAGAGCCGCTCCTACAATGAGCAGTTCTTC,CSAVQSRSYNEQFF,many,.,TRBJ2-1,TRBV29-1
TGTGCCAGCAGCCAGAGCGGGAGGGCCCCCTACAATGAGCAGTTCTTC,CASSQSGRAPYNEQFF,few,TRBD2,TRBJ2-1,TRBV7-2
TGCAGTGCCCAACAGGGGCCGAGTCAGCCCCAGCATTTT,CSAQQGPSQPQHF,.,TRBD1,TRBJ1-5,TRBV20-1